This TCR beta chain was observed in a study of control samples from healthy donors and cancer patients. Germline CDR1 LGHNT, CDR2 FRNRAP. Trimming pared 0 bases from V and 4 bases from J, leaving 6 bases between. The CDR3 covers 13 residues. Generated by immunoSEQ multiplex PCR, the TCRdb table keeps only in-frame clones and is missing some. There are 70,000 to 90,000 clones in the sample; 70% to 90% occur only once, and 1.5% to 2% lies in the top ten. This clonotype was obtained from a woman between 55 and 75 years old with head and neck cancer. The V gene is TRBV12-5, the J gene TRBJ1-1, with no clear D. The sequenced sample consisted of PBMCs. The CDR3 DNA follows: TGTGCTAGTGGTTTGGTACGGGGCACTGAAGCTTTCTTT. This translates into CASGLVRGTEAFF. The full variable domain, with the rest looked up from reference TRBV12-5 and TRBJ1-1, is DARVTQTPRHKVTEMGQEVTMRCQPILGHNTVFWYRQTMMQGLELLAYFRNRAPLDDSGMPKDRFSAEMPDATLATLKIQPSEPRDSAVYFCASGLVRGTEAFFGQGTRLTVV.